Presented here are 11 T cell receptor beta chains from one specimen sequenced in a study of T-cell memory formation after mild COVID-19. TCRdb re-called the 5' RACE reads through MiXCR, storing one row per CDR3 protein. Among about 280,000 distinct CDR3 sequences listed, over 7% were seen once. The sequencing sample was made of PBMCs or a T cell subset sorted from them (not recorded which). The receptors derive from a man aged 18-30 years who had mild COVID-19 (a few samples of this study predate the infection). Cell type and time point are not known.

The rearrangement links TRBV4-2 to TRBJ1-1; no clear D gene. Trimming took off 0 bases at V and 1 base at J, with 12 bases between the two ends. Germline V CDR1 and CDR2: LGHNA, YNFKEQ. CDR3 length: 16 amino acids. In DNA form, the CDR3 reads TGTGCCAGCAGCCAAGAAAGTGCAGCGGCGAACACTGAAGCTTTCTTT. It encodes CASSQESAAANTEAFF.

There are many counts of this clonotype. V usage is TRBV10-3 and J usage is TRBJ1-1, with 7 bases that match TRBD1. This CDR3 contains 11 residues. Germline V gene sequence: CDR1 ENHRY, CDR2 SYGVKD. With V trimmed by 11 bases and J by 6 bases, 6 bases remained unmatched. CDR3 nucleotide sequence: TGTGCCGTCACTACAGGGGCTGAAGCTTTCTTT. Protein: CAVTTGAEAFF.

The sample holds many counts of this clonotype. The CDR3 nucleotides read TGTGCCAGCAGCTTAGATCCGGGTTCCGGGGAGCTGTTTTTT. It yields the protein CASSLDPGSGELFF. The genes are TRBV11-2 and TRBJ2-2; D unresolved. This CDR3 has 14 amino acids. Between the trimmed V and J ends, which lost 0 bases and 6 bases, there was a span of 8 bases. Germline CDR1 SGHAT, CDR2 FQNNGV.

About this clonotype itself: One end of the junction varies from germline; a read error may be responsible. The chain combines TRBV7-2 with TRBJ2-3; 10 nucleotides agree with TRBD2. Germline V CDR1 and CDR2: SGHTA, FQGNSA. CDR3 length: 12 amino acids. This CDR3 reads CASSPPSGGGNF. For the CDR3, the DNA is TGTGCCAGCAGTCCCCCTAGCGGGGGAGGGAACTTT.

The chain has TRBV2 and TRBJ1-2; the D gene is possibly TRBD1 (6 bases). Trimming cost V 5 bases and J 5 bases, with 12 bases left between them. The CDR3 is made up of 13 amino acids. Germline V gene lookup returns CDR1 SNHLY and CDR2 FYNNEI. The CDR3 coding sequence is TGTGCCAGCAGTCCGGGACAATGGTATGGCTACACCTTC. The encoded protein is CASSPGQWYGYTF.

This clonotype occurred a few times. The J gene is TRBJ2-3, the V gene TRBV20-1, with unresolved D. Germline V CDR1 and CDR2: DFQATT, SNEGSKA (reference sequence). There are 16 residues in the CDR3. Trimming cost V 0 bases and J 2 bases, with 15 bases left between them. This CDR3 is CSARDLERGNTDTQYF. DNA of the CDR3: TGCAGTGCTAGAGATCTGGAGCGCGGTAACACAGATACGCAGTATTTT.

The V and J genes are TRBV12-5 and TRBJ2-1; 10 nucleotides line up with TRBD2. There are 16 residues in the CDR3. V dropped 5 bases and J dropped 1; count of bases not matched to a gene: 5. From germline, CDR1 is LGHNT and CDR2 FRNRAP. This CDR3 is CASGALTSGSYNEQFF. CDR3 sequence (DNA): TGTGCTAGTGGTGCCCTGACTAGCGGGTCCTACAATGAGCAGTTCTTC.

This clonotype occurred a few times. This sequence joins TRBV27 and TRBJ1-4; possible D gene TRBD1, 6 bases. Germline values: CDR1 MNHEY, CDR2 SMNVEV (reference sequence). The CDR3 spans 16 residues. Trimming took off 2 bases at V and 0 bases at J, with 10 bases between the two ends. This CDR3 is CASSLHRAATNEKLFF. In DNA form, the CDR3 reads TGTGCCAGCAGTTTACACAGGGCCGCAACTAATGAAAAACTGTTTTTT. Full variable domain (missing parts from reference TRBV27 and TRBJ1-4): EAQVTQNPRYLITVTGKKLTVTCSQNMNHEYMSWYRQDPGLGLRQIYYSMNVEVTDKGDVPEGYKVSRKEKRNFPLILESPSPNQTSLYFCASSLHRAATNEKLFFGSGTQLSVL.

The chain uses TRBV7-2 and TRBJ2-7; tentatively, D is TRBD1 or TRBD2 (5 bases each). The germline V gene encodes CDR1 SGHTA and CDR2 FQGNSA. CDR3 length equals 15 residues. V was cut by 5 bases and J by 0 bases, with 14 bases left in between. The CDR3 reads CASSNRGPSSYEQYF. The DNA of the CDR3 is TGTGCCAGCAGCAACCGGGGCCCGAGCTCCTACGAGCAGTACTTC.

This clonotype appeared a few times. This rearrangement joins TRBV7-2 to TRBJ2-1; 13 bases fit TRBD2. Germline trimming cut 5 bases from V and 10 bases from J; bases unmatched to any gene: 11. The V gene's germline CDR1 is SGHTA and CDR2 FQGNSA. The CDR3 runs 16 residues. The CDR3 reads CASSADRLAGGREQFF. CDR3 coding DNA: TGTGCCAGCAGCGCCGACCGACTAGCGGGGGGAAGGGAGCAGTTCTTC.

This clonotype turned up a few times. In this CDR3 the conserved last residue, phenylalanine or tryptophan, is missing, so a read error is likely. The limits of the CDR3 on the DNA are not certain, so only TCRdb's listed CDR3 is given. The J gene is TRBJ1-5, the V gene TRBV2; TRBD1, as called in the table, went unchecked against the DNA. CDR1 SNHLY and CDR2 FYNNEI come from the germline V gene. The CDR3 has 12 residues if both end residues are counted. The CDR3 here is CASSDTGDQFNV.